The next 21 T cell receptor beta chains were all read from a single sample in a study of blood T cells in healthy people across ages. Using a J-beta primer mix together with a sample-barcoded 5' primer, a second PCR was run for about 6 to 12 cycles. Each CDR3 protein is one row after TCRdb ran MiXCR on the 5' RACE reads. Seen here are fewer than 2,000,000 distinct CDR3 sequences, around 40% observed once, and the top ten hold 23%. The sequenced sample was blood. The origin of the receptors is a human donor in good health.

This clonotype was detected ten times or more. The V call is TRBV12-3 or TRBV12-4, the J call TRBJ1-2; the D is unclear. CDR3 length: 11 residues. V was clipped by 1 base and J by 9 bases, with 6 bases between them. The CDR3 sequence is CASSLGGSYTF. The CDR3 DNA is TGTGCCAGCAGTTTAGGCGGGAGCTACACCTTC.

The rearrangement joins TRBV19 to TRBJ2-4; 7 nucleotides line up with TRBD1. In germline, CDR1 is LNHDA, CDR2 SQIVND (reference sequence). Trimming cost V 0 bases and J 12 bases; bases outside gene matches: 5. The CDR3 is 13 amino acids. CDR3 coding DNA: TGTGCCAGTAGTATAGATTTAGGGGGCACTCAGTACTTC. Its protein is CASSIDLGGTQYF.

The V and J genes are TRBV7-3 and TRBJ2-3, with TRBD2 matching 8 bases. The junction had 4 bases not matched to a gene; V was cut back by 1 base and J by 1 base. The CDR3 has 16 amino acids. Germline V gene data show CDR1 as SGHTA and CDR2 as FQGTGA. The CDR3 sequence: CASSLSGGFGTDTQYF. The CDR3 DNA reads TGTGCCAGCAGCTTAAGCGGGGGGTTCGGCACAGATACGCAGTATTTT.

CDR3 residues: CASSNRDSLPHEQFF. For the CDR3, the DNA is TGTGCCAGCAGTAACCGGGACTCCCTCCCGCATGAGCAGTTCTTC. The chain links TRBV12-3 or TRBV12-4 to TRBJ2-1; D possibly corresponds to TRBD2 (6 bases). The CDR3 sequence is 15 residues long. V was trimmed by 5 bases and J by 8 bases, leaving 19 bases between them.

The chain's CDR3 is CASSLAGWDEQYF. CDR3 in DNA: TGCGCCAGCAGCTTGGCAGGTTGGGACGAGCAGTACTTC. V and J are TRBV5-1 and TRBJ2-7; D is ambiguous. Trimming stripped 0 bases from V and 5 bases from J, with 9 bases between. CDR3 length: 13 amino acids. The V gene's germline CDR1 is SGHRS and CDR2 YFSETQ.

In its sample, this clonotype was seen a few times. This rearrangement joins TRBV4-3 to TRBJ2-3; D unclear. Trimming took off 1 base at V and 10 bases at J, with 15 bases between the two ends. This CDR3 contains 14 residues. Germline V gene lookup returns CDR1 LGHNA and CDR2 YSLEER. The CDR3 coding sequence is TGCGCCAGCAGCCAAGCTCCCCTCACGGATGCGCAGTATTTT. It is translated as CASSQAPLTDAQYF.

The rearrangement joins TRBV4-2 to TRBJ2-7, with 15 bases aligning to TRBD2. Germline CDR1 is LGHNA and CDR2 is YNFKEQ. V was pared by 5 bases and J by 2 bases, with 16 bases of the junction left unmatched. The CDR3 length is 20 residues. This CDR3 is CASSKRLGGLAGGVPYEQYF. CDR3 DNA: TGTGCCAGCAGCAAGCGATTAGGGGGACTAGCGGGGGGTGTTCCCTACGAGCAGTACTTC.

The genes are TRBV7-9 and TRBJ1-2; D not resolved. The V and J ends lost 5 bases and 9 bases respectively, with 10 bases between them. This CDR3 has 11 residues. Germline V gives CDR1 SEHNR, CDR2 FQNEAQ (reference sequence). Here the CDR3 reads CASSLYLRYTF. The CDR3 DNA is TGTGCCAGCAGCCTCTATTTGCGCTACACCTTC.

This chain uses TRBV12-3 or TRBV12-4 with TRBJ2-1; D is tentatively TRBD1 or TRBD2 (5 bases each). CDR3 length equals 15 residues. V lost 5 bases to trimming and J lost 4 bases, with 15 bases between them. CDR3 in DNA: TGTGCCAGCAGTCAGACGGGGCCGAAATACAATGAGCAGTTCTTC. Protein sequence: CASSQTGPKYNEQFF.

The V gene is TRBV7-2, the J gene TRBJ2-3; 9 positions agree with TRBD2. Germline lookup yields CDR1 SGHTA and CDR2 FQGNSA. The V and J ends lost 5 bases and 6 bases, in that order; junction bases with no gene match: 12. The CDR3 runs to 16 residues. The CDR3 DNA follows: TGTGCCAGCAGCCGACAGACTAGCGGTAGGGGGGATACGCAGTATTTT. This gives the protein CASSRQTSGRGDTQYF.

This clonotype was found a few times. The CDR3 sequence is CASSYRGPSGANVLTF. The CDR3, as DNA: TGTGCCAGCAGCTACAGGGGGCCCTCTGGGGCCAACGTCCTGACTTTC. The rearrangement links TRBV12-3 or TRBV12-4 to TRBJ2-6; 9 nucleotides align to TRBD1. Trimming at V came to 6 bases and at J to 0 bases, leaving 3 bases not matched to a gene. CDR3 length: 16 amino acids.

Remarks on this clonotype: Sequence at one end of the junction differs from germline and may be a read error. The chain recombines TRBV6-5 with TRBJ1-5; 11 positions match TRBD1. The CDR3 runs 16 residues. Germline CDR1 is MNHEY and CDR2 is SVGAGI. The CDR3 reads CARSPGTGGFGQPQHF. CDR3 DNA: TGTGCCCGCAGCCCCGGGACAGGGGGTTTCGGTCAGCCCCAGCATTTT.

The rearrangement uses TRBV19 and TRBJ1-5; D might be TRBD1 (6 bases). CDR1 and CDR2 (germline): LNHDA, SQIVND (reference sequence). V lost 3 bases and J 3 bases, leaving 9 bases between the germline ends. CDR3 size: 14 residues. The CDR3 DNA reads as TGTGCCAGTAGTATGAAGGGGGTCAATCAGCCCCAGCATTTT. This codes for CASSMKGVNQPQHF.

This clonotype was seen many times. This chain connects TRBV29-1 to TRBJ2-5; D is perhaps TRBD1 or TRBD2 (6 bases each). CDR1 and CDR2 from the germline V gene are SQVTM and ANQGSEA. V was pared by 7 bases and J by 3 bases, with 18 bases between. This CDR3 is built from 14 residues. The CDR3 protein is CSALGGRIEETQYF. In DNA, the CDR3 is TGCAGCGCCCTCGGGGGCAGAATTGAAGAGACCCAGTACTTC.

About this clonotype: The junction departs from the called germline gene at one end, perhaps through a read error. This chain uses TRBV20-1 with TRBJ2-1; 11 positions agree with TRBD2. The CDR3 runs 17 residues. Germline assignment: CDR1 DFQATT and CDR2 SNEGSKA (reference sequence). The CDR3: CSARDGSGGASCNEQFF. The CDR3 nucleotides read TGCAGTGCTAGAGATGGTAGCGGGGGGGCCTCCTGCAATGAGCAGTTCTTC.

The gene calls are TRBV20-1 and TRBJ2-4, with D perhaps TRBD2 (6 bases). The CDR3 runs to 12 residues. CDR1 is DFQATT and CDR2 is SNEGSKA in the germline V gene (reference sequence). Between the trimmed V and J ends, which lost 0 bases and 13 bases, there was a span of 13 bases. CDR3 in amino acids: CSAREGGEVQYF. The DNA for the CDR3 is TGCAGTGCTAGAGAAGGCGGGGAAGTGCAGTACTTC.

This clonotype was picked up a small number of times. This chain uses TRBV4-2 with TRBJ2-7; possible D gene TRBD1, 6 bases. Germline V gives CDR1 LGHNA, CDR2 YNFKEQ. Trimming took 1 base from V and 2 from J, leaving 21 bases between them. CDR3 length: 18 amino acids. The CDR3 protein is CASSQVLARKDRPYEQYF. CDR3 sequence (DNA): TGTGCCAGCAGCCAAGTCTTGGCTAGGAAGGACAGACCCTACGAGCAGTACTTC.

This clonotype was counted a few times. The rearrangement links TRBV27 to TRBJ1-5; D call uncertain. Germline values: CDR1 MNHEY, CDR2 SMNVEV (reference sequence). V lost 3 bases to trimming and J lost 2 bases, with 11 bases between them. This CDR3 has 15 residues. The CDR3 loop is CASSLGEGRNQPQHF. CDR3 nucleotide sequence: TGTGCCAGCAGTTTGGGTGAAGGGCGCAATCAGCCCCAGCATTTT.

The chain recombines TRBV20-1 with TRBJ2-1; D gene unclear. Germline values: CDR1 DFQATT, CDR2 SNEGSKA (reference sequence). The CDR3 consists of 12 residues. The V end lost 6 bases, the J end lost 7 bases, and 13 bases lay between the germline ends. CDR3 bases: TGCAGTGCCCTTAGAGGAACAAATGAGCAGTTCTTC. Translated: CSALRGTNEQFF.

This clonotype came up a few times. The chain joins TRBV6-2 or TRBV6-3 to TRBJ2-4; D is uncertain. Between the trimmed V and J ends, which lost 2 bases and 5 bases, there was a span of 10 bases. The CDR3 runs to 14 residues. Per germline, CDR1 MNHEY and CDR2 SVGEGT. The CDR3 DNA reads as TGTGCCAGCAGTTACGGGGTAAACCAAAACATTCAGTACTTC. Translated, it gives CASSYGVNQNIQYF.

As to this clonotype: Its ends do not fully match the called genes, so a read error is possible. The chain has TRBV20-1 and TRBJ2-1; tentatively, D is TRBD2 (6 bases). This CDR3 contains 14 residues. Germline loops: CDR1 DFQATT, CDR2 SNEGSKA (reference sequence). The CDR3 spells CSAIGDWGYNEQFF. The CDR3 coding sequence is TGCAGCGCTATCGGGGACTGGGGTTACAATGAGCAGTTCTTC.